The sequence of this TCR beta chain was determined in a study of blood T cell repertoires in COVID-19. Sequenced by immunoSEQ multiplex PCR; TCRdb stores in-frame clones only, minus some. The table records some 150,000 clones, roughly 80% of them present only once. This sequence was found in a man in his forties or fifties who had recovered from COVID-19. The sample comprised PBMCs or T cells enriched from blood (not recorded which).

The DNA for the CDR3 is TGTGCCAGCAGCGCTCCAGCGGGGGCCGGGGAGCTGTTTTTT. Protein: CASSAPAGAGELFF. The rearrangement uses TRBV7-2 and TRBJ2-2; 8 nucleotides line up with TRBD2. Trimming took 5 bases from V and 6 from J; bases not matched to a gene: 5. This CDR3 has 14 amino acids. Germline V gene lookup returns CDR1 SGHTA and CDR2 FQGNSA.